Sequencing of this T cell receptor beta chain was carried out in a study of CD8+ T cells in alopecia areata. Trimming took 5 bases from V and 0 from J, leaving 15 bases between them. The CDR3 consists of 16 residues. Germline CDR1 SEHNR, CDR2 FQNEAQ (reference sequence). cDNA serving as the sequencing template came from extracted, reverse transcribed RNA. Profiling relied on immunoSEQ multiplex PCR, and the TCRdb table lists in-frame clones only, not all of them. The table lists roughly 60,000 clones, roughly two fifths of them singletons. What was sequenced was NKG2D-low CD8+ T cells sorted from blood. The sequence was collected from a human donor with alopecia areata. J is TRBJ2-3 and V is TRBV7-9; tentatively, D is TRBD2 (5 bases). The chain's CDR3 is CASSRGSLASTDTQYF. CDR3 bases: TGTGCCAGCAGCCGTGGGTCCCTAGCAAGCACAGATACGCAGTATTTT. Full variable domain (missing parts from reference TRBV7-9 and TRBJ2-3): DTGVSQNPRHKITKRGQNVTFRCDPISEHNRLYWYRQTLGQGPEFLTYFQNEAQLEKSRLLSDRFSAERPKGSFSTLEIQRTEQGDSAMYLCASSRGSLASTDTQYFGPGTRLTVL.